This T cell receptor (beta chain) was sequenced in a study of blood T cell repertoires in COVID-19 (dated by TCRdb to the early 2020s). General notes on the study: Collaborator samples came from the United States, Italy and Spain and covered acute and convalescent phases of COVID-19. Nearly every sample came with metadata listing a de-identified subject ID, COVID-19 status, age in years and sex. The dataset comprised deeply sampled blood TCRbeta repertoires from subjects exposed to, actively infected with, or recovered from COVID-19. The repertoires were released in a freely available public database meant as a resource for research on the immune response to SARS-CoV-2. The samples were drawn from the first 160 participants of the ongoing ImmuneRACE study and from 950 to 1,500 subjects provided by 6 global collaborators. Where available, HLA class I and class II types were taken from metadata supplied by the sample provider and were not determined by assay-based typing. The material from the prospective study consisted of cDNA or gDNA derived from T cells, B-cell-depleted T cells, or PBMCs. Study-wide conclusions, independent of this receptor: The amount of clinical and demographic metadata varied by source and participant and was provided uncurated.

To note about this clone: The clone's antigen remains unknown. No base-level quality is on record; no much larger clone is a single base apart.

V gives up 1 base and J gives up 2 bases, and the segment between their germline ends measures 5 bases. CDR3 length: 13 amino acids, cysteine to phenylalanine. Here the CDR3 DNA is all that survives: 39 bases in frame from base 1. CDR1 and CDR2 are drawn from the germline V gene: SGHAT, FQNNGV. TCRbeta CDR3 regions were amplified from genomic DNA using the immunoSEQ Assay, a bias-controlled multiplex PCR. Regarding the original processing steps: The number of nucleated cells in each sample was estimated by amplification of reference gene primers within the assay. Sequence reads were collapsed and filtered to measure the absolute abundance of every unique TCRbeta CDR3 rearrangement. For each sample, productive Simpson clonality was calculated as the square root of Simpson's diversity index across productive rearrangements. In its TCRdb copy, this immuneACCESS table keeps in-frame sequences only and misses some clones. Where compared with another copy, unresolved V genes explain less than half of these, and the others have no known cause. From that table come the V and J calls and clone size; the DNA was used to work out D and trimming. This sample holds about 330,000 clones; more than 80% were observed only once. The ten largest clones represent about 6% of the sample.

A second Seattle source provided samples from volunteer blood donors who had recovered from COVID-19. The collaborating institutions used their own protocols to collect whole blood in K2EDTA tubes. For TCRbeta analysis, collaborators shipped samples in one of three forms: frozen whole blood, isolated PBMCs, or DNA extracted from either of those sample types. Sequenced: peripheral blood. The TCR comes from a man younger than 35 who had recovered from COVID-19. This receptor chain uses TRBV11-2 and TRBJ2-5; the D segment could be TRBD1, given 5 matching bases. The CDR3 protein sequence reads: CASSLGQQETQYF. The DNA sequence follows: TGTGCCAGCAGCTTAGGACAGCAAGAGACCCAGTACTTC. When the CDR3 is completed using the reference TRBV11-2 and TRBJ2-5 genes on either side, the full variable domain is EAGVAQSPRYKIIEKRQSVAFWCNPISGHATLYWYQQILGQGPKLLIQFQNNGVVDDSQLPKDRFSAERLKGVDSTLKIQPAKLEDSAVYLCASSLGQQETQYFGPGTRLLVL.